These 12 T cell receptor beta chains came from one sample sequenced in a study of T cell clonotyping in hematopoietic cell transplantation. Libraries were prepared by immunoSEQ multiplex PCR; TCRdb keeps only in-frame clonotypes and omits some of them. The table has 5,000 to 6,000 clones, approximately 85% seen once. Time point defined: recipient sample about 28 days before transplant, after cytoreduction. Sequences were derived from peripheral blood mononuclear cells, sampled before stem cell transplant. The source is a man in his sixties with acute myeloid leukemia. Some clones in this sample may be carry-over from other donors' samples.

The chain joins TRBV5-1 to TRBJ2-2; 10 bases are shared with TRBD2. The CDR3 sequence is 16 residues long. Germline V lookup: CDR1 SGHRS, CDR2 YFSETQ. V lost 4 bases and J lost 3; bases outside the gene matches: 6. The CDR3, as DNA: TGCGCCAGCAGCAGGACTAGCGGAAAGGACACCGGGGAGCTGTTTTTT. Its translation is CASSRTSGKDTGELFF.

V and J are TRBV27 and TRBJ2-2; 10 nucleotides agree with TRBD1. CDR1 is MNHEY, CDR2 SMNVEV, per germline (reference sequence). The CDR3 is 14 residues long. Trimming at V came to 8 bases and at J to 7 bases, leaving 7 bases not matched to a gene. CDR3 sequence (DNA): TGTGCCAGCCTAGACAGGGGGCTAGTCGGGGAGCTGTTTTTT. Protein: CASLDRGLVGELFF.

V gene TRBV27 combines with J gene TRBJ1-5; 12 positions agree with TRBD1. This CDR3 region has 16 residues. From germline, CDR1 is MNHEY and CDR2 SMNVEV (reference sequence). Trimming took 4 bases from V and 7 from J; bases not matched to a gene: 8. The CDR3 nucleotides read TGTGCCAGCAGTTGGGGGACAGGGGGCAAGGGGCAGCCCCAGCATTTT. It yields the protein CASSWGTGGKGQPQHF.

The rearrangement uses TRBV29-1 and TRBJ1-5; weak D call: TRBD1 (5 bases). V lost 6 bases to trimming and J lost 5 bases, with 14 bases between them. CDR3 length: 13 residues. CDR1 and CDR2 from the germline V gene are SQVTM and ANQGSEA. In DNA, the CDR3 is TGCAGCGTGGGGGAGGGATCCTATCAGCCCCAGCATTTT. Amino acids: CSVGEGSYQPQHF.

The J gene is TRBJ1-1, the V gene TRBV11-2; D gene ambiguous. The CDR3 runs to 13 residues. Deletions cut 1 base from V and 1 base from J, with 4 bases between. The germline CDR1 and CDR2 sequences are SGHAT and FQNNGV. CDR3 sequence: CASSLVWNTEAFF. CDR3 in DNA: TGTGCCAGCAGCTTAGTTTGGAACACTGAAGCTTTCTTT. Variable domain in full (rest from reference TRBV11-2 and TRBJ1-1): EAGVAQSPRYKIIEKRQSVAFWCNPISGHATLYWYQQILGQGPKLLIQFQNNGVVDDSQLPKDRFSAERLKGVDSTLKIQPAKLEDSAVYLCASSLVWNTEAFFGQGTRLTVV.

The chain employs TRBV19 and TRBJ2-5; 10 nucleotides agree with TRBD1. The CDR3 is made up of 16 amino acids. Trimming took 6 bases from V and 5 from J; bases not matched to a gene: 12. Per the germline V gene, CDR1 is LNHDA and CDR2 is SQIVND (reference sequence). The CDR3 nucleotides read TGTGCCAGTAGGAAGGGGACAGGGGCAAAATACGAGACCCAGTACTTC. Its protein is CASRKGTGAKYETQYF. The whole variable domain, remainder taken from reference TRBV19 and TRBJ2-5, is DGGITQSPKYLFRKEGQNVTLSCEQNLNHDAMYWYRQDPGQGLRLIYYSQIVNDFQKGDIAEGYSVSREKKESFPLTVTSAQKNPTAFYLCASRKGTGAKYETQYFGPGTRLLVL.

CDR3 sequence reads: CASSVRADTQYF. The DNA of the CDR3 is TGTGCCAGCAGCGTAAGGGCAGATACGCAGTATTTT. The rearrangement joins TRBV9 to TRBJ2-3, with unresolved D. The CDR3 runs 12 residues. Between the trimmed V and J ends, which lost 1 base and 4 bases, there was a span of 4 bases. The germline V gene encodes CDR1 SGDLS and CDR2 YYNGEE.

CDR3 amino acids: CASTQDRGIEKLFF. The CDR3, as DNA: TGCGCCAGCACCCAGGACAGGGGGATTGAAAAACTGTTTTTT. The chain employs TRBV4-1 and TRBJ1-4; 10 bases match TRBD1. Trimming cost V 7 bases and J 7 bases; bases outside gene matches: 6. CDR1 MGHRA and CDR2 YSYEKL come from the germline V gene. The CDR3 is 14 residues long.

This sequence joins TRBV25-1 and TRBJ2-3, with 13 bases lining up with TRBD2. Germline V gene lookup returns CDR1 MGHDK and CDR2 SYGVNS. Trimming at V came to 4 bases and at J to 6 bases, leaving 7 bases not matched to a gene. CDR3 length: 16 residues. CDR3 protein: CASSVLAGGVGDTQYF. CDR3 DNA: TGTGCCAGCAGTGTACTAGCGGGAGGGGTTGGGGATACGCAGTATTTT.

The chain employs TRBV13 and TRBJ1-5, with D perhaps TRBD1 (6 bases). V was clipped by 4 bases and J by 7 bases, with 14 bases between them. The CDR3 runs to 14 residues. CDR1 and CDR2 (germline): PRHDT, FYEKMQ (reference sequence). In DNA form, the CDR3 reads TGTGCCAGCAGCTCTTACAGGGAAGGACAGCCCCAGCATTTT. Protein sequence: CASSSYREGQPQHF.

There are a few counts of this clone. The chain recombines TRBV7-8 with TRBJ1-5; D is possibly TRBD1 (5 bases). The CDR3 has 15 amino acids. CDR1 and CDR2 from the germline V gene are SGHVS and FQNEAQ. Trimming left V 4 bases short and J 7 bases short, with 17 bases between. The DNA of the CDR3 is TGTGCCAGCAGCTCCCAGGGCAGGCTTAACCAGCCCCAGCATTTT. It is translated as CASSSQGRLNQPQHF.

The J gene is TRBJ1-2, the V gene TRBV18; TRBD1 aligns across 8 bases. The CDR3 totals 14 residues. The germline gives CDR1 KGHSH, CDR2 LQKENI. The V gene end was trimmed by 3 bases and the J gene end by 8 bases; junction bases not matched to a gene: 8. The CDR3 reads CASSPGTGRWGYTF. CDR3 coding DNA: TGTGCCAGCTCACCGGGGACAGGACGGTGGGGCTACACCTTC.